A selection of T cell receptor beta chains follows, all from one sample in a study of control samples from healthy donors and cancer patients. Profiling relied on immunoSEQ multiplex PCR, and the TCRdb table lists in-frame clones only, not all of them. The sample gives approximately 140,000 clones, approximately 94% of which show up once; around 5.4% is in the top ten. Sequenced material: blood. All receptors come from a man between 18 and 29 years old in good health. CDR3s leave out the opening cysteine and the closing phenylalanine or tryptophan. The order of the fields is V gene, D gene, clone size, CDR3 protein. The D gene is left open where the match is weak. Some rows mark clone size as missing; the rest say once, few, many or name a class of expanded clone.

>TRBV6-5|.|.
ASSYSPTAPYEQY
>TRBV4-3|.|.
ASSRSLNQPQH
>TRBV7-7|.|.
ASSLDVGGELF
>TRBV13|TRBD2|.
ASSSSRGTKRYNEQF
>TRBV27|.|once
ASSTLQRDNEQF
>TRBV6-5|.|.
ASSYVAASNSPLH
>TRBV5-1|.|.
ASSFGTAFSEQY
>TRBV14|.|.
ASSPAWGSYGYT
>TRBV19|.|.
ASSIRGTGQPQH
>TRBV28|TRBD1|once
ASSKPGQISWNTEAF
>TRBV5-1|TRBD1|.
ASSETGGSYGYT
>TRBV28|TRBD1|.
ASRRTGGVSSPLH
>TRBV7-2|.|.
ASSLDLGGLTNEKLF
>TRBV21-1|.|.
ASSVSDRGRGNYGYT
>TRBV6-5|.|.
ASSYTAGEWYEQF
>TRBV7-2|.|.
ASSSFVGTGGNEKLF
>TRBV10-3|.|once
AIRITNYGYT